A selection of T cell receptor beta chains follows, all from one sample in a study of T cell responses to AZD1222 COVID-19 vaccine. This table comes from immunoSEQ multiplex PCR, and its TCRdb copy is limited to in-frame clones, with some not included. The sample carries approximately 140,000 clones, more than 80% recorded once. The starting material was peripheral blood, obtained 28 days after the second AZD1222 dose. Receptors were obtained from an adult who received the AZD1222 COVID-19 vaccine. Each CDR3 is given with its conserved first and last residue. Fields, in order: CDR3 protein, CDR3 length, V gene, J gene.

CDR3aa: CASSQDSTKSYEQYF; len: 15; v_gene: TRBV4-1; j_gene: TRBJ2-7
CDR3aa: CASSALQGAETQYF; len: 14; v_gene: TRBV27; j_gene: TRBJ2-5
CDR3aa: CASSQGNMNTEAFF; len: 14; v_gene: TRBV4-2; j_gene: TRBJ1-1
CDR3aa: CASSLTQGRGQGNYGYTF; len: 18; v_gene: TRBV11-2; j_gene: TRBJ1-2
CDR3aa: CASSQGTTELFF; len: 12; v_gene: TRBV12-3/TRBV12-4; j_gene: TRBJ2-2
CDR3aa: CASSFVMNTEAFF; len: 13; v_gene: TRBV7-9; j_gene: TRBJ1-1
CDR3aa: CATSEAVGSYGYTF; len: 14; v_gene: TRBV24-1; j_gene: TRBJ1-2
CDR3aa: CASRGRDREAFF; len: 12; v_gene: TRBV6-6; j_gene: TRBJ1-1
CDR3aa: CASSLRGVSYNEQFF; len: 15; v_gene: TRBV5-6; j_gene: TRBJ2-1
CDR3aa: CASRFRAQETQYF; len: 13; v_gene: TRBV10-2; j_gene: TRBJ2-5
CDR3aa: CASTPASHQGEQYF; len: 14; v_gene: TRBV27; j_gene: TRBJ2-7
CDR3aa: CASSTGGSSYEQYF; len: 14; v_gene: TRBV6-5; j_gene: TRBJ2-7
CDR3aa: CASSIRDRSNGELFF; len: 15; v_gene: TRBV19; j_gene: TRBJ2-2
CDR3aa: CSVYYSGTENPGYTF; len: 15; v_gene: TRBV29-1; j_gene: TRBJ1-2
CDR3aa: CARRRGGFLNNSPLHF; len: 16; v_gene: TRBV5-6; j_gene: TRBJ1-6
CDR3aa: CASSQGHGSGTPPRTQYF; len: 18; v_gene: TRBV3-1/TRBV3-2; j_gene: TRBJ2-5
CDR3aa: CASAHRVDNTQYF; len: 13; v_gene: TRBV11-3; j_gene: TRBJ2-3
CDR3aa: CASSFGTGDNQPQHF; len: 15; v_gene: TRBV5-8; j_gene: TRBJ1-5
CDR3aa: CASSGAGGQYEQYF; len: 14; v_gene: TRBV27; j_gene: TRBJ2-7
CDR3aa: CAISPRSSTGRDTGELFF; len: 18; v_gene: TRBV10-3; j_gene: TRBJ2-2
CDR3aa: CASSSEVGGYEQFF; len: 14; v_gene: TRBV11-2; j_gene: TRBJ2-1
CDR3aa: CSASGLVGYTF; len: 11; v_gene: TRBV20-1; j_gene: TRBJ1-2
CDR3aa: CASSYGQNGQPQHF; len: 14; v_gene: TRBV6-5; j_gene: TRBJ1-5
CDR3aa: CASSYSGSTMNTEAFF; len: 16; v_gene: TRBV6-5; j_gene: TRBJ1-1
CDR3aa: CASSLTSNQPQHF; len: 13; v_gene: TRBV7-9; j_gene: TRBJ1-5
CDR3aa: CASSPYTGNTGELFF; len: 15; v_gene: TRBV7-7; j_gene: TRBJ2-2
CDR3aa: CAWSGSGYNEQFF; len: 13; v_gene: TRBV30; j_gene: TRBJ2-1
CDR3aa: CASSFQGAEAFF; len: 12; v_gene: TRBV12-3/TRBV12-4; j_gene: TRBJ1-1
CDR3aa: CASSHPRGSEAFF; len: 13; v_gene: TRBV14; j_gene: TRBJ1-1
CDR3aa: CASSLNSGTSGTDTQYF; len: 17; v_gene: TRBV27; j_gene: TRBJ2-3
CDR3aa: CASSLTVTGELFF; len: 13; v_gene: TRBV7-6; j_gene: TRBJ2-2
CDR3aa: CASSLGQQNTEAFF; len: 14; v_gene: TRBV7-9; j_gene: TRBJ1-1
CDR3aa: CASKGRGPSKVYEQYF; len: 16; v_gene: TRBV2; j_gene: TRBJ2-7
CDR3aa: CASSVGQGGTEAFF; len: 14; v_gene: TRBV9; j_gene: TRBJ1-1
CDR3aa: CASHPGGDYSNQPQHF; len: 16; v_gene: TRBV2; j_gene: TRBJ1-5
CDR3aa: CASRLRSGANVLTF; len: 14; v_gene: TRBV3-1/TRBV3-2; j_gene: TRBJ2-6
CDR3aa: CASSFGVGGNTIYF; len: 14; v_gene: TRBV5-8; j_gene: TRBJ1-3
CDR3aa: CASSLSGSYNEQFF; len: 14; v_gene: TRBV7-9; j_gene: TRBJ2-1
CDR3aa: CASSPRVGGTNTGELFF; len: 17; v_gene: TRBV18; j_gene: TRBJ2-2
CDR3aa: CAISILAEEGDTQYF; len: 15; v_gene: TRBV10-3; j_gene: TRBJ2-3
CDR3aa: CASSRDRGGETQYF; len: 14; v_gene: TRBV5-1; j_gene: TRBJ2-5
CDR3aa: CASSQDRGFSPLHF; len: 14; v_gene: TRBV7-9; j_gene: TRBJ1-6
CDR3aa: CASSLATWAYNEQFF; len: 15; v_gene: TRBV5-1; j_gene: TRBJ2-1
CDR3aa: CASSPDREEDTQYF; len: 14; v_gene: TRBV5-1; j_gene: TRBJ2-3
CDR3aa: CASSSVPLSNDEQFF; len: 15; v_gene: TRBV7-8; j_gene: TRBJ2-1
CDR3aa: CASGTQGPIEQFF; len: 13; v_gene: TRBV27; j_gene: TRBJ2-1
CDR3aa: CASSLGDRGNEQFF; len: 14; v_gene: TRBV7-9; j_gene: TRBJ2-1
CDR3aa: CASKAGPYGYTF; len: 12; v_gene: TRBV12-3/TRBV12-4; j_gene: TRBJ1-2